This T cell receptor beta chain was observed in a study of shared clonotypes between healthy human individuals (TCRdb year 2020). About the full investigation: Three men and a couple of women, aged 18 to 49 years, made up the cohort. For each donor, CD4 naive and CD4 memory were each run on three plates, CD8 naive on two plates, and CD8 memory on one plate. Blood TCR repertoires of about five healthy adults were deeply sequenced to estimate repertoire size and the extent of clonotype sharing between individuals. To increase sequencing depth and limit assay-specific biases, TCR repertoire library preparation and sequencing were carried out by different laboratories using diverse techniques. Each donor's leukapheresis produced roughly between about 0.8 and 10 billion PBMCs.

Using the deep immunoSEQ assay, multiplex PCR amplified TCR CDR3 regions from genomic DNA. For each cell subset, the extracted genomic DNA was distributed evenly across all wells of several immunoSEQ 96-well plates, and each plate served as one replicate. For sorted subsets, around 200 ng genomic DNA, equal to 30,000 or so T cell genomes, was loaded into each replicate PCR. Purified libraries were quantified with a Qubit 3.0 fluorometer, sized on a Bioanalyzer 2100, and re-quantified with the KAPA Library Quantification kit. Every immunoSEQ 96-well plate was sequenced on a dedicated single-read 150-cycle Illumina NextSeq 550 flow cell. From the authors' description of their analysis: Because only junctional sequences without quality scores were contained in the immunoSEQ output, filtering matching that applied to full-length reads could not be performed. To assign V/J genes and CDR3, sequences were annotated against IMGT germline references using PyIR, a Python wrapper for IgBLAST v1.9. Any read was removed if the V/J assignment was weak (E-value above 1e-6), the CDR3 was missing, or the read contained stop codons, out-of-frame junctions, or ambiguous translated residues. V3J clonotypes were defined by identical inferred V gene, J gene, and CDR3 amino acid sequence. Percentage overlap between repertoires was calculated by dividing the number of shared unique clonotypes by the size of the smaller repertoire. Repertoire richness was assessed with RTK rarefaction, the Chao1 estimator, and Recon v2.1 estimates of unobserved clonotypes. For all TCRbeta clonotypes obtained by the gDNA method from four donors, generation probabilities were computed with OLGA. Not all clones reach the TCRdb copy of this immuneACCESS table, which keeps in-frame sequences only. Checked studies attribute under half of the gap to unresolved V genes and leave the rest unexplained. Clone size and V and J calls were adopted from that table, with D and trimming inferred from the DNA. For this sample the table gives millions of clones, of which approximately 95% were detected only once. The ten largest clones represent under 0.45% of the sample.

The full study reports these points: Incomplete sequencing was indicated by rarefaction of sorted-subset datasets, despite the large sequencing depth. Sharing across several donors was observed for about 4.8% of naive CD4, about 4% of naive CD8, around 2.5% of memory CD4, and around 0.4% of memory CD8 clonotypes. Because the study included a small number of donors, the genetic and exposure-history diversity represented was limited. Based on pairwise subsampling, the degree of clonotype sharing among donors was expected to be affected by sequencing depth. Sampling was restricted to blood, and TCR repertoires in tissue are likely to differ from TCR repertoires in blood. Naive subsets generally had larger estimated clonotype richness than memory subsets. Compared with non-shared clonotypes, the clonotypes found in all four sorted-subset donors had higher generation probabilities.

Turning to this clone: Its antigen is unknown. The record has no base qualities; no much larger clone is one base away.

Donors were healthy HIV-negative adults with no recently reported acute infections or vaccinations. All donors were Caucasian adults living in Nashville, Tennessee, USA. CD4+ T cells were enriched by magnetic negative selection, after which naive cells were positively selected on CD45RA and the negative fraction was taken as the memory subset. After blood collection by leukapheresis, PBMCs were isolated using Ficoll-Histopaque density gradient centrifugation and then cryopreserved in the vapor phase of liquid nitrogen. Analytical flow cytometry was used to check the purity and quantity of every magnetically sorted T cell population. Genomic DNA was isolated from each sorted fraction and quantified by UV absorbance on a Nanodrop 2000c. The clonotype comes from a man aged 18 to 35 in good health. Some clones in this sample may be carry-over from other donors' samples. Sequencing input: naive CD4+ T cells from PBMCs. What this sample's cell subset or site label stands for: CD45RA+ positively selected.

The DNA sequence is given as TGTGCCAGCAGCCTAGGGAGATCCGACACCGGGGAGCTGTTTTTT. It specifies CASSLGRSDTGELFF. The chain couples TRBV5-4 to TRBJ2-2; tentative D gene TRBD2, with 5 bases matching. Including the terminal cysteine and phenylalanine, the CDR3 comprises 15 residues. The DNA shown is the 45-base CDR3, in frame from base 1. From the germline V gene (reference sequence), CDR1 is SGHNT and CDR2 is YYREEE. Deletion took 4 bases off V and 3 bases off J, with a span of 13 bases between the germline ends.